A selection of T cell receptor beta chains follows, all from one sample in a study of T cell responses to AZD1222 COVID-19 vaccine. Produced via immunoSEQ multiplex PCR; TCRdb's table is partial and in-frame only. The sample lists around 80,000 clones, 90% to 95% occurring once. This sample comprised peripheral blood, obtained on day 0 of AZD1222 vaccination. Source of these receptors: an adult in good health. CDR3s include the opening cysteine and the closing phenylalanine or tryptophan. The order of the fields is J gene, V gene, clone size, D gene, CDR3 protein, CDR3 DNA. D genes are given only for firm matches. Rows may omit the clone size; those that give it use once, few, many or a size class.

>TRBJ1-1|TRBV6-2/TRBV6-3|-|-
CASSYKQGRRNTEAFF
TGTGCCAGCAGTTACAAACAGGGACGGAGGAACACTGAAGCTTTCTTT
>TRBJ2-1|TRBV7-2|-|TRBD2
CASSLRGGSYNEQFF
TGTGCCAGCAGCTTACGGGGGGGCTCCTACAATGAGCAGTTCTTC
>TRBJ1-2|TRBV19|-|TRBD1
CASSPDRRTHYGYTF
TGTGCCAGTAGCCCGGACAGGAGGACACACTATGGCTACACCTTC
>TRBJ2-3|TRBV18|-|-
CASSPYRESTDTQYF
TGTGCCAGCTCACCATACAGGGAGAGCACAGATACGCAGTATTTT
>TRBJ1-1|TRBV14|-|-
CASSPTRRGGTEAFF
TGTGCCAGCAGCCCCACCCGAAGGGGGGGCACTGAAGCTTTCTTT
>TRBJ2-5|TRBV2|-|-
CASSSGQQETQYF
TGTGCCAGCAGCTCAGGACAACAAGAGACCCAGTACTTC
>TRBJ2-1|TRBV18|once|-
CASSPQGWYNEQFF
TGTGCCAGCTCACCACAGGGTTGGTACAATGAGCAGTTCTTC
>TRBJ2-1|TRBV6-4|-|-
CASRGGQYNEQFF
TGTGCCAGCAGGGGAGGACAGTACAATGAGCAGTTCTTC
>TRBJ2-1|TRBV5-1|-|TRBD1
CASSLEGQGDSNEQFF
TGCGCCAGCAGCTTAGAAGGACAGGGAGATAGTAATGAGCAGTTCTTC
>TRBJ2-1|TRBV2|-|TRBD1
CASSLDRESFNEQFF
TGTGCCAGCAGCCTAGACAGGGAATCGTTTAATGAGCAGTTCTTC
>TRBJ1-1|TRBV7-9|-|-
CASSLEGNTEAFF
TGTGCCAGCAGCTTGGAGGGGAACACTGAAGCTTTCTTT
>TRBJ2-1|TRBV28|-|-
CASSSGRSYNEQFF
TGTGCCAGCAGTAGCGGGCGCTCCTACAATGAGCAGTTCTTC
>TRBJ1-4|TRBV18|-|TRBD1
CASSPPRTGLREKLFF
TGTGCCAGCTCACCACCGCGGACAGGGCTCAGGGAAAAACTGTTTTTT
>TRBJ2-7|TRBV3-1/TRBV3-2|-|TRBD1
CASSYRGAYSYEQYF
TGTGCCAGCAGCTACAGGGGGGCCTACTCCTACGAGCAGTACTTC
>TRBJ1-2|TRBV28|-|TRBD1
CASSLPTGARGLGYTF
TGTGCCAGCAGTTTACCGACAGGGGCGAGAGGACTTGGCTACACCTTC
>TRBJ2-7|TRBV5-4|-|TRBD1
CASSFNRGYEQYF
TGTGCCAGCAGCTTTAACAGGGGCTACGAGCAGTACTTC
>TRBJ1-2|TRBV19|-|TRBD1
CASSPTGVRGYTF
TGTGCCAGTAGTCCGACAGGGGTCCGGGGCTACACCTTC
>TRBJ1-2|TRBV5-1|-|-
CASSSGPGKDYGYTF
TGCGCCAGCAGCTCTGGTCCAGGGAAGGACTATGGCTACACCTTC
>TRBJ2-4|TRBV28|-|-
CASSQKENIQYF
TGTGCCAGCAGTCAGAAAGAAAACATTCAGTACTTC
>TRBJ2-1|TRBV12-5|-|TRBD2
CASGLMTPTSGGAGQFF
TGTGCTAGTGGTTTGATGACCCCGACTAGCGGGGGGGCCGGGCAGTTCTTC
>TRBJ2-7|TRBV28|-|-
CASSLSPPAYEQYF
TGTGCCAGCAGTTTAAGTCCCCCGGCCTACGAGCAGTACTTC
>TRBJ2-6|TRBV2|-|-
CASSVGHSTSGANVLTF
TGTGCCAGCAGTGTGGGACATAGCACCTCTGGGGCCAACGTCCTGACTTTC
>TRBJ1-5|TRBV7-2|-|-
CASSPNLGNQPQHF
TGTGCCAGCAGCCCGAATTTGGGCAATCAGCCCCAGCATTTT
>TRBJ2-7|TRBV28|-|-
CASSLNPGAGYEQYF
TGTGCCAGCAGTTTGAATCCAGGGGCAGGCTACGAGCAGTACTTC
>TRBJ1-2|TRBV6-2/TRBV6-3|-|-
CASSYDDRITYYGYTF
TGTGCCAGCAGTTACGACGACAGGATCACCTACTATGGCTACACCTTC
>TRBJ2-3|TRBV5-1|-|-
CASSRTSTDTQYF
TGCGCCAGCAGCCGGACTTCCACAGATACGCAGTATTTT
>TRBJ2-2|TRBV11-3|-|TRBD1
CASSSSRDRATGELFF
TGTGCCAGCAGCTCGTCCCGGGACAGGGCTACCGGGGAGCTGTTTTTT
>TRBJ2-7|TRBV3-1/TRBV3-2|-|-
CASSLQGSEQYF
TGTGCCAGCAGCCTTCAGGGCAGCGAGCAGTACTTC
>TRBJ2-5|TRBV2|-|-
CASRPIRAQGETQYF
TGTGCCAGCAGGCCTATCCGGGCCCAAGGGGAGACCCAGTACTTC
>TRBJ2-5|TRBV19|-|-
CASSSGGRQETQYF
TGTGCCAGTAGTTCGGGGGGCCGGCAAGAGACCCAGTACTTC
>TRBJ1-1|TRBV19|-|TRBD1
CASLDRANTEAFF
TGTGCCAGTCTGGACAGGGCGAACACTGAAGCTTTCTTT
>TRBJ1-5|TRBV19|-|TRBD1
CASIDRGSGQPQHF
TGTGCCAGTATCGACAGGGGATCGGGCCAGCCCCAGCATTTT
>TRBJ2-5|TRBV5-6|-|-
CASRKDSKETQYF
TGTGCCAGCAGGAAGGACAGTAAAGAGACCCAGTACTTC
>TRBJ1-1|TRBV18|-|-
CASSPGRNTEAFF
TGTGCCAGCTCACCGGGAAGGAACACTGAAGCTTTCTTT
>TRBJ1-4|TRBV4-1|-|-
CASSQERISLREKLFF
TGCGCCAGCAGCCAAGAACGGATCTCCCTTCGGGAAAAACTGTTTTTT
>TRBJ2-1|TRBV5-1|-|-
CASSLGQLYNEQFF
TGCGCCAGCAGCTTGGGGCAGCTCTACAATGAGCAGTTCTTC
>TRBJ1-2|TRBV6-5|-|-
CASNRDGGYGYTF
TGTGCCAGTAACCGGGACGGGGGATATGGCTACACCTTC
>TRBJ2-7|TRBV28|-|-
CASTYSSRLYEQYF
TGTGCCAGCACCTACTCGAGCCGGCTCTACGAGCAGTACTTC
>TRBJ1-1|TRBV6-6|-|-
CASSYDGHTEAFF
TGTGCCAGCAGTTACGACGGTCACACTGAAGCTTTCTTT
>TRBJ2-1|TRBV11-3|-|-
CASSFGGGGLNEQFF
TGTGCCAGCAGCTTCGGAGGGGGCGGGCTGAATGAGCAGTTCTTC
>TRBJ1-5|TRBV28|few|TRBD1
CASSFPGQSYSNQPQHF
TGTGCCAGCAGTTTTCCGGGACAGTCGTATAGCAATCAGCCCCAGCATTTT
>TRBJ2-5|TRBV3-1/TRBV3-2|-|-
CASSQARTAGLETQYF
TGTGCCAGCAGCCAAGCCAGAACGGCGGGGCTTGAGACCCAGTACTTC
>TRBJ1-2|TRBV5-1|-|-
CASSEPQNYGYTF
TGCGCCAGCAGCGAGCCTCAAAACTATGGCTACACCTTC
>TRBJ2-7|TRBV7-9|-|TRBD1
CASSQAGTGTTYEQYF
TGTGCCAGCAGCCAAGCCGGGACAGGGACTACCTACGAGCAGTACTTC